The 13 T cell receptor beta chains listed next were all sequenced from one sample in a study of identical twins. TCRdb used MiXCR to reprocess the 5' RACE reads, holding one entry per CDR3 protein. The table has under 900,000 distinct CDR3 sequences, 15% to 20% seen once. A further study also used this sample, focusing on T cells expressing NK-cell markers.

The sequenced sample consisted of PBMCs. The receptors derive from a woman aged 18-30 years in good health.

In its sample, this clonotype was seen once. The J gene is TRBJ2-7, the V gene TRBV7-6; a weak D match, TRBD2 (6 bases). CDR3 size: 14 residues. The V gene lost 5 bases and the J gene lost 4 bases, with 15 bases spanning the gap. CDR1 is SGHVS, CDR2 FNYEAQ, per germline. The chain's CDR3 is CASSIGTGAYEQYF. The CDR3 DNA is TGTGCCAGCAGCATCGGGACTGGGGCTTACGAGCAGTACTTC. The complete variable domain, with remaining parts taken from reference TRBV7-6 and TRBJ2-7, reads GAGVSQSPRYKVTKRGQDVALRCDPISGHVSLYWYRQALGQGPEFLTYFNYEAQQDKSGLPNDRFSAERPEGSISTLTIQRTEQRDSAMYRCASSIGTGAYEQYFGPGTRLTVT.

This clonotype has just a few counts. V gene TRBV4-2 combines with J gene TRBJ2-2, with TRBD2 matching 13 bases. The CDR3 contains 18 residues. Unmatched junction bases numbered 5, after V lost 1 base and J lost 3 bases. Germline V gene lookup returns CDR1 LGHNA and CDR2 YNFKEQ. DNA of the CDR3: TGTGCCAGCAGCCAAGGTGACGGACTAGCGGGGGACACCGGGGAGCTGTTTTTT. Its protein product is CASSQGDGLAGDTGELFF.

V gene TRBV9 combines with J gene TRBJ1-2, with 7 bases matching TRBD1. V lost 0 bases, J lost 4 bases, and 21 bases stayed unmatched. Per the germline V gene, CDR1 is SGDLS and CDR2 is YYNGEE. This CDR3 spans 20 amino acids. CDR3 loop: CASSVEGDRSDRSGSYGYTF. Written as DNA, the CDR3 is TGTGCCAGCAGCGTAGAGGGGGACAGAAGCGATAGGAGCGGATCCTATGGCTACACCTTC.

This chain joins TRBV20-1 and TRBJ2-3; tentatively, D is TRBD1 (5 bases). The V end was cut by 5 bases, the J end by 6 bases, with 15 bases between. Per the germline V gene, CDR1 is DFQATT and CDR2 is SNEGSKA (reference sequence). The CDR3 runs 13 residues. Here the CDR3 DNA reads TGCAGTGCTTCACATGGGGCTCAGGATACGCAGTATTTT. It is translated as CSASHGAQDTQYF.

This clonotype has just a few counts. The V call is TRBV6-1, the J call TRBJ1-5; D uncertain. Germline V gene data show CDR1 as MNHNS and CDR2 as SASEGT. The CDR3 has 12 amino acids. The V gene lost 5 bases and the J gene lost 7 bases, with 9 bases spanning the gap. The CDR3 spells CASSPFRQPQHF. The CDR3 DNA follows: TGTGCCAGCAGTCCCTTCCGGCAGCCCCAGCATTTT.

This clonotype was picked up one time. The chain recombines TRBV7-6 with TRBJ2-1; perhaps D is TRBD1 or TRBD2 (5 bases each). With 5 bases removed from V and 6 bases from J, the gap between germline ends came to 20 bases. From germline, CDR1 is SGHVS and CDR2 FNYEAQ. The length of the CDR3 is 16 residues. In DNA form, the CDR3 reads TGTGCCAGCAGCCCGCGGTACCCGGGGCAGATCAATGAGCAGTTCTTC. This sequence encodes CASSPRYPGQINEQFF. Supplemented by reference TRBV7-6 and TRBJ2-1, the full variable domain reads GAGVSQSPRYKVTKRGQDVALRCDPISGHVSLYWYRQALGQGPEFLTYFNYEAQQDKSGLPNDRFSAERPEGSISTLTIQRTEQRDSAMYRCASSPRYPGQINEQFFGPGTRLTVL.

This rearrangement joins TRBV7-8 to TRBJ2-1; weak D call: TRBD2 (5 bases). The CDR3 has 17 residues. The V gene lost 1 base and the J gene lost 5 bases, with 18 bases spanning the gap. Germline V CDR1 and CDR2: SGHVS, FQNEAQ. This CDR3 is CASSLEAAGGVHNEQFF. CDR3 DNA: TGTGCCAGCAGCTTAGAGGCGGCGGGCGGCGTACACAATGAGCAGTTCTTC.

The sample holds a few counts of this clonotype. The genes are TRBV12-3 or TRBV12-4 and TRBJ2-1, with D possibly being TRBD2 (6 bases). The CDR3 length is 13 residues. V gave up 5 bases and J gave up 7 bases, with 12 bases separating them. CDR3 region: CASSPILANEQFF. DNA for the CDR3: TGTGCCAGCAGTCCGATTCTAGCGAATGAGCAGTTCTTC.

The chain uses TRBV5-1 and TRBJ2-1; 9 nucleotides line up with TRBD2. This CDR3 spans 15 amino acids. CDR1 SGHRS and CDR2 YFSETQ come from the germline V gene. J was trimmed by 6 bases and V by 4 bases; bases with no gene match: 8. CDR3 sequence reads: CASSPEASGTNEQFF. CDR3 DNA sequence: TGCGCCAGCAGCCCGGAGGCTAGCGGGACCAATGAGCAGTTCTTC.

The chain is built from TRBV6-5 and TRBJ1-1, with D uncertain. The V gene's germline CDR1 is MNHEY and CDR2 SVGAGI. The ends were cut back, 2 bases at V and 3 bases at J, with 7 bases in the middle. The CDR3 has 13 residues. This chain's CDR3 is CASSYTLDTEAFF. Written as DNA, the CDR3 is TGTGCCAGCAGTTACACATTGGACACTGAAGCTTTCTTT.

The gene calls are TRBV12-3 or TRBV12-4 and TRBJ1-1; D is undetermined. The CDR3 spans 13 residues. V gave up 2 bases and J gave up 4 bases, with 8 bases separating them. The CDR3 nucleotides are TGTGCCAGCAGTTTAAGGACGATCACTGAAGCTTTCTTT. This sequence encodes CASSLRTITEAFF.

V is TRBV2 and J is TRBJ2-7, with 15 bases aligning to TRBD2. Germline V CDR1 and CDR2: SNHLY, FYNNEI. CDR3 length: 16 residues. With 6 bases clipped from V and 0 bases from J, the junction kept 3 bases outside the gene matches. This CDR3 reads CASSGTSGRNSYEQYF. CDR3 nucleotide sequence: TGTGCCAGCAGCGGGACTAGCGGGAGGAACTCCTACGAGCAGTACTTC.

The chain links TRBV4-3 to TRBJ2-7; TRBD2 is a possible D gene (5 bases). The CDR3 length is 16 residues. Trimming removed 0 bases from V and 0 bases from J, with 12 bases in between. CDR1 is LGHNA and CDR2 is YSLEER in the germline V gene. The CDR3 here is CASSQDRGIFSYEQYF. The CDR3 DNA sequence: TGCGCCAGCAGCCAAGATCGGGGAATCTTCTCCTACGAGCAGTACTTC.